The present T cell receptor (beta chain) was sequenced within a study of cytomegalovirus exposure and HLA in healthy donors. Turning to the study itself: Earlier, about 179 million T cells were analyzed, and about 100 million unique TCR beta sequences were found among them. Most donors, around 81% of several hundred genotyped, fell in the Caucasian-associated ancestry cluster.

In nominal health when sampled, donors likely had unrecorded immune exposures nonetheless. Turning to this clone: The target antigen is unknown.

The primer mix had 60 Vbeta and 13 Jbeta primers. Generated by immunoSEQ multiplex PCR, the TCRdb table keeps only in-frame clones and is missing some. The sample lists around 120,000 clones; 84% were seen once. The study, taken as a whole, reports: Relative to equally common others, HLA-associated TCR beta chains showed greater clonal expansion in a later analysis.

Trimming cost V 8 bases and J 0 bases, with 14 bases left between them. Germline assignment: CDR1 LNHNV and CDR2 YYDKDF (reference sequence). The CDR3 runs to 15 residues. The chain recombines TRBV15 with TRBJ1-3, with a possible D match to TRBD1 (5 bases). Sequenced input: PBMCs. This receptor was obtained from a man aged 45-65 years in good health and CMV-seronegative. CDR3 amino acids: CATGFPGGSGNTIYF. The CDR3 nucleotides read TGTGCCACCGGATTCCCGGGGGGCTCTGGAAACACCATATATTTT.